This TCR beta chain is drawn from a study of regulatory T cells in long-lasting Graves disease. The time point was: newly diagnosed GD, antithyroid drugs for less than 3 months. The TCR library was prepared using RNA isolated from PBMCs. CDR3 length equals 13 residues. V lost 1 base, J lost 8 bases, and 9 bases lay in between. iRepertoire HTBI primers and Arm-PCR of CDR3 regions built TCR beta libraries. TCRdb independently ran MiXCR on the multiplex PCR reads; one entry per CDR3 protein. The table records about 560,000 distinct CDR3 sequences, around 15% of them present only once. This clonotype was recorded at least ten times. The data were also submitted as part of a second study, on T cells in Graves' hyperthyroidism and ophthalmopathy. Per that study: Clinicians diagnosed patients from clinical symptoms, serum thyroxine and TRAb, thyroid ultrasound and orbital computed tomography.

This TCR derives from a man younger than 35 with Graves disease. This specimen consisted of peripheral blood mononuclear cells (PBMCs), obtained at new diagnosis, from a patient treated with antithyroid drugs. J is TRBJ2-4 and V is TRBV12-3 or TRBV12-4, with D maybe TRBD2 (6 bases). DNA for the CDR3: TGTGCCAGCAGTTTAGGGGAGCGGGACATTCAGTACTTC. Translating it yields CASSLGERDIQYF.